The next 20 T cell receptor beta chains were all read from a single sample in a study of tumor-infiltrating lymphocytes in glioblastoma multiforme. Three nested ARM-PCR rounds with V-beta and C-beta primers built TCRB libraries. Each CDR3 protein gets one entry after TCRdb re-called the multiplex PCR reads with MiXCR. The sample shows around 10,000 distinct CDR3 sequences, 66% of them seen only once. What was sequenced was brain tumor tissue. These receptors came from a male donor with glioblastoma.

The chain employs TRBV10-3 and TRBJ2-7; TRBD2 matches at 10 bases. Germline CDR1 reads ENHRY; CDR2 reads SYGVKD. The CDR3 totals 13 residues. With V trimmed by 10 bases and J by 9 bases, 12 bases remained unmatched. CDR3 region: CASAGTSEHGQYF. The CDR3 nucleotides are TGTGCCAGCGCCGGGACTAGCGAACACGGGCAGTACTTC.

In the case of this clonotype: At one of its ends the junction is not consistent with the germline gene, which may arise from a read error. The gene calls are TRBV20-1 and TRBJ2-4; tentative D call: TRBD1 (7 bases). The CDR3 contains 19 residues. CDR1 is DFQATT and CDR2 is SNEGSKA in the germline V gene (reference sequence). CDR3: CSARDPGRGVRKAKNIQYF. In DNA, the CDR3 is TGCAGTGCTAGAGACCCGGGCAGGGGGGTTCGGAAAGCCAAAAACATTCAGTACTTT.

This clonotype was detected a few times. The junction and the germline gene differ at one end; a read error may be behind it. V is TRBV4-2 and J is TRBJ1-1; D ambiguous. Germline CDR1 and CDR2: LGHNA and YNFKEQ. The CDR3 loop spans 13 amino acids. Written as DNA, the CDR3 is TGTGTCAGCAGCCAAGTGTCAGAAACTGAAGCTTTCTTT. This sequence encodes CVSSQVSETEAFF.

Remarks on this clonotype: An end of the junction does not agree with germline; a read error may underlie this. This chain links TRBV11-2 with TRBJ2-1; TRBD2 matches 7 bases. This CDR3 has 17 amino acids. Germline CDR1 SGHAT, CDR2 FQNNGV. CDR3 sequence: CAGSFVPASGTYNGQFF. The CDR3 bases are TGTGCCGGCAGCTTTGTCCCCGCTAGCGGCACCTACAATGGGCAGTTCTTC.

This sequence joins TRBV7-9 and TRBJ1-1; no reliable D call. V was shortened by 2 bases and J by 6 bases, with 13 bases between the two germline ends. This CDR3 has 14 residues. Germline CDR1 and CDR2: SEHNR and FQNEAQ (reference sequence). The CDR3 protein is CASSLRKEESEAFF. CDR3 sequence (DNA): TGTGCCAGCAGCTTACGGAAGGAAGAGTCTGAAGCTTTCTTT.

This clonotype is labeled as hyperexpanded. This chain joins TRBV11-3 and TRBJ2-1; D may be TRBD2 (7 bases). The CDR3 sequence is 13 residues long. V shed 4 bases and J shed 9 bases, with 13 bases lying between them. CDR1 and CDR2 from the germline V gene are SGHNT and YENEEA. The CDR3, as DNA: TGTGCCAGCAGCTCGAGGGGGGAGGGTGAGCAGTTCTTC. Translation: CASSSRGEGEQFF.

As regards this clonotype: As the CDR3 is not closed by the conserved phenylalanine or tryptophan, this likely results from a read error. The gene calls are TRBV20-1 and TRBJ1-2; D possibly corresponds to TRBD1 (6 bases). The CDR3 runs to 16 residues. In germline, CDR1 is DFQATT, CDR2 SNEGSKA (reference sequence). The CDR3 is CGARAQGRNRDYGYTL. The CDR3 DNA follows: TGCGGTGCTAGAGCCCAAGGAAGAAACAGGGACTATGGCTACACCCTC.

The chain is built from TRBV10-2 and TRBJ2-7; possibly TRBD1 for D (6 bases). In germline, CDR1 is WSHSY, CDR2 SAAADI. V was pared by 1 base and J by 2 bases, with 6 bases between. The CDR3 runs to 13 residues. CDR3 region: CASSEYRAYEQYF. The DNA of the CDR3 is TGCGCCAGCAGTGAGTACAGGGCCTACGAGCAGTACTTC.

This chain uses TRBV20-1 with TRBJ2-3; no reliable D call. Per germline, CDR1 DFQATT and CDR2 SNEGSKA (reference sequence). Trimming stripped 7 bases from V and 4 bases from J, with 18 bases between. The CDR3 runs 14 residues. The CDR3 region has the DNA TGCAGTGTAAACACGGTTTACCCCCCAGATACGCAGTATTTT. It yields the protein CSVNTVYPPDTQYF.

As regards this clonotype: The germline gene is not matched at one end of the junction; a read error may be the cause. This sequence joins TRBV6-6 and TRBJ2-5, with a possible D match to TRBD2 (6 bases). Germline V CDR1 and CDR2: MNHNY, SVGAGI (reference sequence). This CDR3 has 15 amino acids. The CDR3 protein is CASGYVRDLRETQYF. DNA of the CDR3: TGTGCCAGCGGTTACGTTCGGGACTTAAGGGAGACCCAGTACTTT.

This clonotype occurred a few times. V is TRBV6-5 and J is TRBJ2-2; 7 bases line up with TRBD2. Germline loops: CDR1 MNHEY, CDR2 SVGAGI. The CDR3 is 15 residues long. The junction had 9 bases not matched to a gene; V was cut back by 5 bases and J by 6 bases. Here the CDR3 reads CASSGLVGRSGELFF. The CDR3 DNA is TGTGCCAGCAGTGGACTAGTGGGGCGGTCCGGGGAGCTGTTTTTT.

CDR3 sequence reads: CASSLSQRDEQFF. In DNA, the CDR3 is TGTGCCAGCAGCTTGTCCCAAAGGGATGAGCAGTTCTTC. This chain joins TRBV5-5 and TRBJ2-1; no firm D call. The CDR3 loop spans 13 amino acids. The germline V gene encodes CDR1 SGHKS and CDR2 YYEKEE (reference sequence). The ends were cut back, 1 base at V and 8 bases at J, with 10 bases in the middle.

The V and J genes are TRBV7-9 and TRBJ2-2; 7 positions agree with TRBD1. This CDR3 spans 12 amino acids. Germline trimming cut 9 bases from V and 7 bases from J; bases unmatched to any gene: 5. In germline, CDR1 is SEHNR, CDR2 FQNEAQ (reference sequence). Here the CDR3 DNA reads TGTGCCAGAGGGGGCGGTGACGGGGAGCTGTTTTTT. It codes for CARGGGDGELFF.

V gene TRBV6-5 combines with J gene TRBJ1-2; TRBD1 matches 7 bases. The CDR3 consists of 14 residues. The trim removed 2 bases at V and 3 bases at J, leaving 3 bases unmatched. Germline CDR1 MNHEY, CDR2 SVGAGI. The CDR3 bases are TGTGCCAGCAGTTACCAGGGGGGGGACTATGGCTACACCTTC. Amino acid sequence: CASSYQGGDYGYTF.

This clonotype is categorized as medium-sized. The gene calls are TRBV4-1 and TRBJ2-3; the D gene is possibly TRBD2 (5 bases). V was pared by 0 bases and J by 0 bases, with 7 bases between. The CDR3 covers 15 residues. The germline gives CDR1 MGHRA, CDR2 YSYEKL. As DNA, the CDR3 is TGCGCCAGCAGCCAAGATAAGCGGAGCACAGATACGCAGTATTTT. Protein product: CASSQDKRSTDTQYF.

This clonotype was observed a handful of times. The rearrangement links TRBV11-1 to TRBJ2-1; 11 bases fit TRBD1. Unmatched junction bases numbered 6, after V lost 5 bases and J lost 9 bases. CDR3 length: 14 amino acids. Per the germline V gene, CDR1 is SGHAT and CDR2 is FQDESV (reference sequence). CDR3 DNA: TGTGCCAGCAGCCCCAGGACAGGGGGCGGTGAGCAGTTCTTC. Protein sequence: CASSPRTGGGEQFF.

On this clonotype: A much more abundant neighbour one base away suggests this may be a read error. This rearrangement joins TRBV7-9 to TRBJ1-2; possibly TRBD1 for D (5 bases). V was clipped by 4 bases and J by 8 bases, with 20 bases between them. The germline CDR1 and CDR2 sequences are SEHNR and FQNEAQ (reference sequence). This CDR3 is built from 15 residues. The CDR3 sequence is CASSSEHRSGNGYTF. The CDR3 DNA follows: TGTGCCAGCAGCTCAGAGCACAGGAGTGGAAACGGCTACACCTTC.

This CDR3 is CASSETTGGSYEQYV. In nucleotides, the CDR3 is TGTGCCAGCAGTGAAACTACAGGTGGATCCTACGAGCAGTACGTC. The gene calls are TRBV6-1 and TRBJ2-7; tentatively, D is TRBD1 (5 bases). The CDR3 runs 15 residues. Germline V gene sequence: CDR1 MNHNS, CDR2 SASEGT. V lost 2 bases and J lost 1, with 12 bases in between.

The rearrangement uses TRBV5-4 and TRBJ2-2, with 9 bases fitting TRBD2. Germline CDR1 reads SGHNT; CDR2 reads YYREEE (reference sequence). The trim removed 4 bases at V and 7 bases at J, leaving 5 bases unmatched. CDR3 length: 14 residues. The CDR3 region is CASSGGLAGGELFF. CDR3 nucleotide sequence: TGTGCCAGCAGCGGGGGACTAGCAGGCGGGGAGCTGTTTTTT.

On this clonotype: At one of its ends the junction is not consistent with the germline gene, which may arise from a read error. The chain links TRBV28 to TRBJ2-1; tentative D call: TRBD2 (5 bases). The germline gives CDR1 MDHEN, CDR2 SYDVKM. The CDR3 spans 14 residues. DNA for the CDR3: TGTGCCAGCATTTTGACCAGCGGCTACAATGAGCAGTCCTTC. Protein sequence: CASILTSGYNEQSF. The whole variable domain, remainder taken from reference TRBV28 and TRBJ2-1, is DVKVTQSSRYLVKRTGEKVFLECVQDMDHENMFWYRQDPGLGLRLIYFSYDVKMKEKGDIPEGYSVSREKKERFSLILESASTNQTSMYLCASILTSGYNEQSFGPGTRLTVL.